This T cell receptor (beta chain) derives from a study of blood T cells in healthy people across ages. Next came a second PCR, run for about 7 to 12 cycles, which used a sample-barcoded 5' primer along with a J-beta primer mix. MiXCR was run by TCRdb on the 5' RACE reads, yielding one entry per CDR3 protein. Seen here are some 640,000 distinct CDR3 sequences, about half observed once, and the top ten hold roughly 30%. This CDR3 is built from 16 residues. Germline CDR1 reads LGHNA; CDR2 reads YSLEER. Trimming removed 4 bases from V and 4 bases from J, with 16 bases in between. This clonotype was observed a few times.

The chain carries TRBV4-3 and TRBJ1-4; D may be TRBD1 (5 bases). The sequenced sample consisted of blood. The clonotype was recovered from a woman in her fifties or sixties in good health. The CDR3 sequence is CASSPAAWGFNEKLFF. The CDR3 DNA reads TGCGCCAGCAGCCCTGCCGCTTGGGGCTTTAATGAAAAACTGTTTTTT.